The 23 T cell receptor beta chains reported below all come from one sample, sequenced in a study of shared T cell receptors in the human thymus. Assay: immunoSEQ multiplex PCR; the TCRdb copy retains only in-frame clones and omits some. The profile shows hundreds of thousands of clones, approximately 87% of them singletons. The same specimen was also included in a second study, on human thymus T cells.

Sequencing input: thymocytes. These receptor sequences come from a boy younger than two with a congenital heart defect.

The rearrangement links TRBV7-9 to TRBJ1-1; TRBD1 is a possible D gene (5 bases). V lost 1 base and J lost 3, with 18 bases in between. CDR1 SEHNR and CDR2 FQNEAQ come from the germline V gene (reference sequence). CDR3 size: 17 residues. CDR3 coding DNA: TGTGCCAGCAGCTTAGGGAGGAGGGGCGGACGGGACACTGAAGCTTTCTTT. This gives the protein CASSLGRRGGRDTEAFF.

This rearrangement joins TRBV6-5 to TRBJ2-1; D gene ambiguous. The germline gives CDR1 MNHEY, CDR2 SVGAGI. This CDR3 is 13 amino acids long. V gave up 6 bases and J gave up 3 bases, with 9 bases separating them. This chain's CDR3 is CASSRYSYNEQFF. The CDR3 DNA follows: TGTGCCAGCAGCCGTTACAGCTACAATGAGCAGTTCTTC.

The rearrangement joins TRBV11-3 to TRBJ2-1, with 8 bases matching TRBD2. Germline trimming cut 4 bases from V and 10 bases from J; bases unmatched to any gene: 18. Germline V CDR1 and CDR2: SGHNT, YENEEA. CDR3 length: 17 amino acids. The CDR3 is CASSCVNAGGPSTEQFF. The DNA for the CDR3 is TGTGCCAGCAGCTGCGTAAATGCGGGAGGTCCCTCAACGGAGCAGTTCTTC.

CDR3 DNA: TGTGCCATCGGGGGGACTTTGTTTGACGAGCAGTACTTC. Encoded protein: CAIGGTLFDEQYF. This chain links TRBV28 with TRBJ2-7, with TRBD2 identical over 7 bases. Germline CDR1 is MDHEN and CDR2 is SYDVKM. The V segment lost 10 bases and the J segment 5 bases; nucleotides outside the gene matches: 11. This CDR3 spans 13 amino acids.

J is TRBJ2-7 and V is TRBV14, with 8 bases that match TRBD1. V was pared by 4 bases and J by 0 bases, with 17 bases of the junction left unmatched. CDR1 is SGHDN and CDR2 is FVKESK in the germline V gene. There are 19 residues in the CDR3. The CDR3: CASSPPVDPRTGPSYEQYF. Here the CDR3 DNA reads TGTGCCAGCAGCCCGCCCGTGGATCCACGGACAGGGCCCTCCTACGAGCAGTACTTC. The full variable domain, with the rest looked up from reference TRBV14 and TRBJ2-7, is EAGVTQFPSHSVIEKGQTVTLRCDPISGHDNLYWYRRVMGKEIKFLLHFVKESKQDESGMPNNRFLAERTGGTYSTLKVQPAELEDSGVYFCASSPPVDPRTGPSYEQYFGPGTRLTVT.

This clone was counted once. V is TRBV5-5 and J is TRBJ2-7, with D maybe TRBD2 (6 bases). CDR1 is SGHKS, CDR2 YYEKEE, per germline (reference sequence). The CDR3 covers 15 residues. The germline V and J ends were trimmed by 0 bases and 4 bases, with 14 bases remaining between them. As DNA, the CDR3 is TGTGCCAGCAGCTTGGAGGGAGGTGGGGGTTACGAGCAGTACTTC. This translates into CASSLEGGGGYEQYF.

This clone appeared a few times. The CDR3 region is CASLSGTKYF. In DNA, the CDR3 is TGTGCCAGCCTTAGCGGGACTAAGTACTTC. This chain uses TRBV6-6 with TRBJ2-4, with 8 bases matching TRBD2. Trimming cost V 8 bases and J 14 bases; bases outside gene matches: 5. Germline CDR1 is MNHNY and CDR2 is SVGAGI (reference sequence). The CDR3 runs to 10 residues.

This chain connects TRBV10-3 to TRBJ2-5; TRBD2 aligns across 9 bases. The CDR3 is 14 residues long. Unmatched junction bases numbered 8, after V lost 8 bases and J lost 4 bases. CDR1 and CDR2 (germline): ENHRY, SYGVKD. The CDR3 nucleotides are TGTGCCATCTCTCCTATTAGCGGGGGAGAGACCCAGTACTTC. Encoded protein: CAISPISGGETQYF.

This clone was counted a single time. The rearrangement links TRBV4-3 to TRBJ2-1; 8 nucleotides agree with TRBD1. Losses at the gene ends were 0 bases for V and 4 bases for J; bases not matched to a gene: 5. The CDR3 is 16 amino acids. Per germline, CDR1 LGHNA and CDR2 YSLEER. The CDR3 sequence: CASSQDQGAEYNEQFF. CDR3 DNA sequence: TGCGCCAGCAGCCAAGATCAGGGGGCGGAATACAATGAGCAGTTCTTC.

The CDR3 nucleotides read TGCGCCAGCAGCCGTCGACCGGGACTAGCGGGAGGGAGCTCCTACGAGCAGTACTTC. Residues: CASSRRPGLAGGSSYEQYF. J is TRBJ2-5 and V is TRBV4-3; 16 nucleotides match TRBD2. The tail of the sequence fits TRBJ2-7 better, so the J call may be wrong. This CDR3 contains 19 residues. CDR1 LGHNA and CDR2 YSLEER come from the germline V gene.

The J gene is TRBJ2-7, the V gene TRBV11-2; 8 bases map to TRBD2. J gave up 0 bases and V 5 bases, and 6 bases lay outside the gene matches. Germline CDR1 and CDR2: SGHAT and FQNNGV. The CDR3 extends over 15 amino acids. CDR3 sequence (DNA): TGTGCCAGCAGCCCTGGACTAGCTCTCTCCTACGAGCAGTACTTC. Its protein product is CASSPGLALSYEQYF.

The V call is TRBV12-5, the J call TRBJ2-7, with 10 bases fitting TRBD1. The CDR3 consists of 14 residues. Germline V gives CDR1 LGHNT, CDR2 FRNRAP. V shed 7 bases, J shed 1 base, and the junction held 4 bases outside the gene matches. CDR3 DNA sequence: TGTGCTAGTGTCGGGACAGGGGAATCCTACGAGCAGTACTTC. It specifies CASVGTGESYEQYF.

V usage is TRBV5-1 and J usage is TRBJ2-5; D is possibly TRBD1 (5 bases). The J call is uncertain, as TRBJ2-7 better fits the DNA end. Germline loops: CDR1 SGHRS, CDR2 YFSETQ. This CDR3 contains 12 residues. CDR3 residues: CASSHRTGEQYF. In nucleotides, the CDR3 is TGCGCCAGCAGCCACAGGACGGGCGAGCAGTACTTC.

The chain uses TRBV5-1 and TRBJ1-2; D is ambiguous. The V and J ends lost 0 bases and 2 bases respectively, with 8 bases between them. The germline V gene has CDR1 SGHRS and CDR2 YFSETQ. The CDR3 runs 14 residues. The CDR3 DNA follows: TGCGCCAGCAGCTTGGTAGCCGAGAACTATGGCTACACCTTC. It yields the protein CASSLVAENYGYTF.

The chain couples TRBV6-5 to TRBJ2-5; TRBD1 agrees at 8 bases. Unmatched junction bases numbered 10, after V lost 6 bases and J lost 4 bases. Looked up from germline, CDR1 is MNHEY and CDR2 is SVGAGI. The CDR3 loop spans 15 amino acids. In DNA, the CDR3 is TGTGCCAGCAGCAACAGGGGGGAGTACCCAGAGACCCAGTACTTC. Amino acid sequence: CASSNRGEYPETQYF.

CDR3 in amino acids: CASITTGTGGYTF. The CDR3 DNA reads TGTGCCAGCATCACGACAGGGACGGGCGGCTACACCTTC. This chain uses TRBV13 with TRBJ1-2; TRBD1 matches at 7 bases. Trimming took 7 bases from V and 8 from J; bases not matched to a gene: 10. From germline, CDR1 is PRHDT and CDR2 FYEKMQ (reference sequence). This CDR3 has 13 amino acids.

V gene TRBV7-6 combines with J gene TRBJ2-1; 9 bases are shared with TRBD2. The CDR3 extends over 18 amino acids. V shed 7 bases and J 7 bases; nucleotides not matched to a gene: 20. Germline values: CDR1 SGHVS, CDR2 FNYEAQ. CDR3 protein: CASKTKGGVAGAKNEQFF. CDR3 nucleotides: TGTGCCAGCAAAACAAAGGGGGGTGTAGCGGGAGCAAAAAATGAGCAGTTCTTC.

The J gene is TRBJ1-1, the V gene TRBV2; D ambiguous. The CDR3 runs to 15 residues. Germline V CDR1 and CDR2: SNHLY, FYNNEI. The V end was cut by 0 bases, the J end by 0 bases, with 8 bases between. The CDR3 region is CASSEAGSMNTEAFF. In nucleotides, the CDR3 is TGTGCCAGCAGTGAAGCAGGGAGCATGAACACTGAAGCTTTCTTT.

The table lists this clone with a few counts. The V and J genes are TRBV11-2 and TRBJ2-1; weak D call: TRBD2 (5 bases). Germline values: CDR1 SGHAT, CDR2 FQNNGV. Deletions cut 5 bases from V and 10 bases from J, with 9 bases between. The CDR3 has 11 amino acids. As DNA, the CDR3 is TGTGCCAGCAGCACCCGGAGGGAGCAGTTCTTC. Translating it yields CASSTRREQFF.

This chain links TRBV7-2 with TRBJ1-5, with TRBD1 as a possible D gene (5 bases). Germline CDR1 SGHTA, CDR2 FQGNSA. Trimming left V 4 bases short and J 1 base short, with 14 bases between. This CDR3 has 16 residues. As DNA, the CDR3 is TGTGCCAGCAGCTCCGGGGGGGTTAAGAGCAATCAGCCCCAGCATTTT. Translated: CASSSGGVKSNQPQHF.

The chain joins TRBV2 to TRBJ2-7; no clear D gene. Trimming removed 3 bases at V and 0 bases at J, with 9 bases between. CDR3 length: 14 amino acids. Germline lookup yields CDR1 SNHLY and CDR2 FYNNEI. CDR3 sequence reads: CASSDMRPSYEQYF. CDR3 nucleotides: TGTGCCAGCAGTGACATGCGGCCCTCCTACGAGCAGTACTTC.

This clone was seen just once. The chain is built from TRBV19 and TRBJ2-3; possible D gene TRBD2, 6 bases. Germline-derived CDR1 and CDR2 are LNHDA and SQIVND (reference sequence). The V gene lost 6 bases and the J gene lost 4 bases, with 14 bases spanning the gap. This CDR3 spans 14 amino acids. The CDR3: CASREGLLADTQYF. The CDR3 DNA is TGTGCCAGTAGGGAGGGACTCCTCGCAGATACGCAGTATTTT.

This clone occurred once. This chain connects TRBV10-2 to TRBJ2-2; possible D gene TRBD2, 5 bases. The V end was cut by 6 bases, the J end by 11 bases, with 10 bases between. The CDR3 length is 11 residues. CDR1 is WSHSY and CDR2 is SAAADI in the germline V gene. The CDR3 region is CASRHRGELFF. The CDR3 DNA is TGCGCCAGCAGGCACCGGGGAGAGCTGTTTTTT.